A single sample is the source of the 23 T cell receptor beta chains below, sequenced in a study of blood T cell repertoires in COVID-19 (dated by TCRdb to about 2020). Library method: the immunoSEQ multiplex PCR assay. In TCRdb, the immuneACCESS table is reduced to in-frame sequences with V and J assigned. These tables do not hold every clone; where another copy was compared, an unresolved V gene accounts for under half, and the others remain unexplained. The sample table records around 300,000 clones; 70% to 90% of these occur just once. 3.7% of the sample belongs to the ten largest clones. Sample: peripheral blood. The origin of the receptors is a woman between 40 and 55 years old with acute or convalescent COVID-19.

This clone was seen a handful of times. This chain uses TRBV12-5 with TRBJ1-1; D not resolved. The V gene's germline CDR1 is LGHNT and CDR2 FRNRAP. With 1 base removed from V and 1 base from J, the gap between germline ends came to 7 bases. This CDR3 contains 14 residues. Here the CDR3 reads CASGLAYSNTEAFF. For the CDR3, the DNA is TGTGCTAGTGGTTTGGCTTATTCGAACACTGAAGCTTTCTTT.

This chain connects TRBV6-1 to TRBJ1-4; D uncertain. The CDR3 runs 15 residues. V lost 1 base to trimming and J lost 0 bases, with 6 bases between them. The germline V gene has CDR1 MNHNS and CDR2 SASEGT. CDR3 loop: CASSEGLATNEKLFF. The DNA for the CDR3 is TGTGCCAGCAGTGAAGGACTTGCAACTAATGAAAAACTGTTTTTT.

The rearrangement joins TRBV5-6 to TRBJ1-6; 7 nucleotides match TRBD1. The CDR3 length is 16 residues. Germline CDR1 SGHDT, CDR2 YYEEEE. After removal of 0 bases from V and 8 bases from J, the junction contained 8 bases not matched to a gene. The CDR3 nucleotides read TGTGCCAGCAGCTTGGGGCCTCGACAGGGCTATTCACCCCTCCACTTT. It encodes CASSLGPRQGYSPLHF.

V is TRBV9 and J is TRBJ1-2; 8 bases align to TRBD1. CDR3 length: 15 amino acids. Germline assignment: CDR1 SGDLS and CDR2 YYNGEE. The ends lost 4 bases at V and 1 base at J; junction bases unmatched: 6. In DNA form, the CDR3 reads TGTGCCAGCAGCTCCAGGACAGGGAATAACTATGGCTACACCTTC. Translated: CASSSRTGNNYGYTF.

This clone showed up just a few times. This chain links TRBV30 with TRBJ1-6, with 9 bases that match TRBD1. Trimming cost V 5 bases and J 8 bases; bases outside gene matches: 4. This CDR3 has 13 residues. Germline assignment: CDR1 GTSNPN and CDR2 SVGIG (reference sequence). The CDR3: CAWSRQGDSPLHF. CDR3 coding DNA: TGTGCCTGGTCACGACAGGGGGATTCACCCCTCCACTTT.

The CDR3 spells CAWTPLETGAMGQYF. Written as DNA, the CDR3 is TGTGCCTGGACCCCCCTGGAGACTGGTGCAATGGGTCAGTACTTC. The chain links TRBV30 to TRBJ2-4; D is unclear. This CDR3 is 15 amino acids long. Germline V lookup: CDR1 GTSNPN, CDR2 SVGIG (reference sequence). Trimming cost V 4 bases and J 12 bases, with 25 bases left between them.

This chain connects TRBV19 to TRBJ1-5, with 9 positions matching TRBD1. The V gene end was trimmed by 6 bases and the J gene end by 0 bases; junction bases not matched to a gene: 6. CDR1 LNHDA and CDR2 SQIVND come from the germline V gene (reference sequence). CDR3 length equals 16 residues. The chain's CDR3 is CASRSDRGNSNQPQHF. CDR3 in DNA: TGTGCCAGTAGATCTGACAGGGGGAATAGCAATCAGCCCCAGCATTTT.

The chain uses TRBV4-1 and TRBJ1-1; TRBD1 matches 7 bases. CDR3 length equals 17 residues. Germline V gene data show CDR1 as MGHRA and CDR2 as YSYEKL. The V gene end was trimmed by 3 bases and the J gene end by 1 base; junction bases not matched to a gene: 11. The CDR3 DNA reads as TGCGCCAGCAGCCAGCCAAGATCGGGGACAGAGAACACTGAAGCTTTCTTT. Protein sequence: CASSQPRSGTENTEAFF.

The chain carries TRBV6-5 and TRBJ2-7; D ambiguous. The V and J ends lost 5 bases and 2 bases respectively, with 4 bases between them. Germline V gives CDR1 MNHEY, CDR2 SVGAGI. The CDR3 contains 11 residues. For the CDR3, the DNA is TGTGCCAGCAGTCAAACCTACGAGCAGTACGTC. Protein product: CASSQTYEQYV.

The chain couples TRBV6-5 to TRBJ1-2; D perhaps matches TRBD1 (6 bases). The ends were cut back, 6 bases at V and 8 bases at J, with 16 bases in the middle. The CDR3 consists of 13 residues. Germline CDR1 is MNHEY and CDR2 is SVGAGI. This CDR3 reads CASRSRGGDGYTF. CDR3 coding DNA: TGTGCCAGCAGGTCTAGGGGGGGGGACGGCTACACCTTC.

This clone appeared once. The V and J genes are TRBV6-5 and TRBJ1-6, with 7 bases fitting TRBD1. The CDR3 consists of 15 residues. V shed 2 bases, J shed 7 bases, and the junction held 5 bases outside the gene matches. Germline CDR1 is MNHEY and CDR2 is SVGAGI. This CDR3 is CASSYETGKNSPLHF. DNA of the CDR3: TGTGCCAGCAGTTACGAGACAGGGAAGAATTCACCCCTCCACTTT.

The chain uses TRBV3-1 (or the pseudogene TRBV3-2) and TRBJ2-3, with a tentative D call TRBD1 (6 bases). The CDR3 runs 15 residues. V lost 3 bases, J lost 2 bases, and 12 bases lay in between. Germline V gene sequence: CDR1 LGHDT, CDR2 YNNKEL (reference sequence). The chain's CDR3 is CASSHLGQLTDTQYF. DNA of the CDR3: TGTGCCAGCAGCCATCTGGGACAACTCACAGATACGCAGTATTTT.

The rearrangement links TRBV5-1 to TRBJ2-3, with a possible D match to TRBD2 (5 bases). Germline CDR1 reads SGHRS; CDR2 reads YFSETQ. The CDR3 contains 15 residues. V was cut by 4 bases and J by 5 bases, with 17 bases left in between. The CDR3 sequence is CASSAGARSLDTQYF. CDR3 in DNA: TGCGCCAGCAGCGCGGGCGCACGGAGCTTAGATACGCAGTATTTT.

The rearrangement joins TRBV11-2 to TRBJ1-1; 7 bases align to TRBD1. The CDR3 loop spans 14 amino acids. Germline assignment: CDR1 SGHAT and CDR2 FQNNGV. The V segment lost 5 bases and the J segment 0 bases; nucleotides outside the gene matches: 3. CDR3 amino acids: CASSHGQVNTEAFF. The CDR3 DNA follows: TGTGCCAGCAGCCACGGACAGGTGAACACTGAAGCTTTCTTT. The full variable domain, with the rest looked up from reference TRBV11-2 and TRBJ1-1, is EAGVAQSPRYKIIEKRQSVAFWCNPISGHATLYWYQQILGQGPKLLIQFQNNGVVDDSQLPKDRFSAERLKGVDSTLKIQPAKLEDSAVYLCASSHGQVNTEAFFGQGTRLTVV.

V and J are TRBV5-1 and TRBJ1-4; 7 bases are a match to TRBD1. Germline V gene sequence: CDR1 SGHRS, CDR2 YFSETQ. This CDR3 is built from 15 residues. The junction had 10 bases not matched to a gene; V was cut back by 3 bases and J by 8 bases. In DNA form, the CDR3 reads TGCGCCAGCAGCTGGGTTACCGGGACAGCGGAAAAACTGTTTTTT. Translated: CASSWVTGTAEKLFF.

V gene TRBV2 combines with J gene TRBJ1-1; D is unresolved. Trimming stripped 7 bases from V and 1 base from J, with 10 bases between. Germline CDR1 SNHLY, CDR2 FYNNEI. This CDR3 is built from 13 residues. This chain's CDR3 is CASTTVRNTEAFF. CDR3 nucleotide sequence: TGTGCCAGCACCACAGTTAGGAACACTGAAGCTTTCTTT. Using reference TRBV2 and TRBJ1-1 for the parts outside the CDR3, the full variable domain is EPEVTQTPSHQVTQMGQEVILRCVPISNHLYFYWYRQILGQKVEFLVSFYNNEISEKSEIFDDQFSVERPDGSNFTLKIRSTKLEDSAMYFCASTTVRNTEAFFGQGTRLTVV.

The chain uses TRBV24-1 and TRBJ1-6, with D uncertain. The CDR3 covers 13 residues. V was pared by 4 bases and J by 7 bases, with 7 bases between. Germline V gene lookup returns CDR1 KGHDR and CDR2 SFDVKD. CDR3 loop: CATSDLRNSPLHF. In DNA, the CDR3 is TGTGCCACCAGTGACCTACGCAATTCACCCCTCCACTTT.

Regarding this clone: Other DNA sequences within the sample encode an identical CDR3. The rearrangement uses TRBV18 and TRBJ1-1, with 11 bases aligning to TRBD1. The CDR3 has 14 amino acids. V lost 3 bases, J lost 4 bases, and 1 base stayed unmatched. The V gene's germline CDR1 is KGHSH and CDR2 LQKENI. The CDR3 spells CASSPGTGGTEAFF. Here the CDR3 DNA reads TGTGCCAGCTCACCCGGGACAGGGGGCACTGAAGCTTTCTTT.

Here the CDR3 reads CASSQKGAGETQYF. CDR3 DNA: TGTGCCAGCAGCCAAAAGGGAGCAGGTGAGACCCAGTACTTC. V is TRBV3-1 (or the pseudogene TRBV3-2) and J is TRBJ2-5; D possibly corresponds to TRBD2 (5 bases). The V gene's germline CDR1 is LGHDT and CDR2 YNNKEL (reference sequence). This CDR3 is built from 14 residues. Trimming took 2 bases from V and 5 from J, leaving 12 bases between them.

This clone was recorded once. The CDR3 protein is CASSYLGLVGTGELFF. CDR3 nucleotides: TGTGCCAGCAGTTACCTCGGACTAGTAGGGACCGGGGAGCTGTTTTTT. The chain recombines TRBV6-6 with TRBJ2-2; 7 bases fit TRBD2. CDR1 MNHNY and CDR2 SVGAGI come from the germline V gene (reference sequence). CDR3 length: 16 residues. J lost 5 bases, V lost 2 bases, and 8 bases had no gene match.

This chain uses TRBV6-5 with TRBJ2-1, with 9 bases that match TRBD2. The CDR3 extends over 14 amino acids. Germline CDR1 reads MNHEY; CDR2 reads SVGAGI. V lost 8 bases to trimming and J lost 7 bases; unmatched junction nucleotides: 9. The CDR3 loop is CASERAGGWNEQFF. The CDR3 region has the DNA TGTGCCAGCGAAAGAGCGGGGGGTTGGAATGAGCAGTTCTTC.

J is TRBJ1-1 and V is TRBV3-1 (or the pseudogene TRBV3-2); 8 positions agree with TRBD1. Germline V lookup: CDR1 LGHDT, CDR2 YNNKEL (reference sequence). Germline trimming cut 4 bases from V and 0 bases from J; bases unmatched to any gene: 7. CDR3 length: 16 amino acids. The CDR3 is CASSPVLDRVNTEAFF. CDR3 coding DNA: TGTGCCAGCAGCCCTGTACTGGACAGGGTGAACACTGAAGCTTTCTTT.

The J gene is TRBJ1-1, the V gene TRBV4-1; D is unclear. The CDR3 consists of 14 residues. Germline CDR1 MGHRA, CDR2 YSYEKL. Deletions cut 1 base from V and 1 base from J, with 7 bases between. The CDR3 protein is CASSQAAGNTEAFF. The CDR3 DNA reads TGCGCCAGCAGCCAAGCGGCAGGGAACACTGAAGCTTTCTTT.